Listed below are T cell receptor beta chains from one sample, sequenced in a study of shared clonotypes between healthy human individuals. Some clones are missing from TCRdb's copy, which holds only in-frame ones; the method was immunoSEQ multiplex PCR. The sample comprises around 120,000 clones, just over 65% of which are singletons, and approximately 24% rests with the top ten. Material for sequencing was memory CD8+ T cells sorted from blood. Receptor source: a woman in her twenties or thirties in good health. The CDR3 runs from the conserved cysteine through the conserved F or W. The order of the fields is clone size, J gene, V gene, CDR3 length, D gene, CDR3 protein, CDR3 DNA. The D gene is left open where the match is weak. Size values are once, few and many counts, or a class for expanded clones, and some rows have none.

NA TRBJ2-1 TRBV28 15 NA CASTPPPPDYNEQFF TGTGCCAGCACCCCTCCCCCTCCCGATTACAATGAGCAGTTCTTC
NA TRBJ2-7 TRBV2 14 NA CASNLLLQNYEQYF TGTGCCAGCAACCTCCTGCTCCAAAACTACGAGCAGTACTTC
once TRBJ2-3 TRBV5-1 18 TRBD2 CASSLGLAGGTSTDTQYF TGCGCCAGCAGCTTGGGACTAGCGGGAGGGACTAGCACAGATACGCAGTATTTT
once TRBJ2-7 TRBV28 13 NA CASSMKNSYEQYF TGTGCCAGCAGTATGAAGAACTCCTACGAGCAGTACTTC
once TRBJ1-1 TRBV5-4 12 NA CASSLSGTEAFF TGTGCCAGCAGCTTGAGTGGCACTGAAGCTTTCTTT
NA TRBJ2-7 TRBV7-9 19 TRBD1 CASSPGQGFTGRPSYEQYF TGTGCCAGCAGCCCGGGACAGGGGTTTACGGGACGGCCCTCCTACGAGCAGTACTTC
NA TRBJ2-7 TRBV15 12 NA CATSRPLYEQYF TGTGCCACCAGCAGACCTCTTTACGAGCAGTACTTC
NA TRBJ2-2 TRBV9 14 NA CASSVEGPTGELFF TGTGCCAGCAGCGTAGAGGGACCCACCGGGGAGCTGTTTTTT
few TRBJ2-7 TRBV25-1 12 NA CASSESGRGMNF TGTGCCAGCAGTGAATCCGGTAGGGGGATGAACTTC
NA TRBJ2-2 TRBV19 13 NA CASSIRAAGELFF TGTGCCAGTAGTATAAGAGCGGCCGGGGAGCTGTTTTTT
NA TRBJ1-2 TRBV5-6 15 NA CASSLIPTGIRSYTF TGTGCCAGCAGCTTGATTCCGACCGGGATAAGGAGCTACACCTTC
NA TRBJ1-5 TRBV19 15 NA CASSIRRYSNQPQHF TGTGCCAGTAGTATCCGTCGGTATAGCAATCAGCCCCAGCATTTT
NA TRBJ1-2 TRBV5-3 14 NA CARITGGLSYGYTF TGTGCCAGAATTACCGGGGGGCTGAGCTATGGCTACACCTTC
few TRBJ2-2 TRBV25-1 17 NA CASTPVGGGGHTGELFF TGTGCCAGCACTCCAGTGGGGGGAGGGGGCCACACCGGGGAGCTGTTTTTT
NA TRBJ1-5 TRBV7-8 15 NA CASSLWGGSNQPQHF TGTGCCAGCAGCTTATGGGGGGGTAGCAATCAGCCCCAGCATTTT
NA TRBJ1-5 TRBV9 14 NA CASSAPGVTQPQHF TGTGCCAGCAGCGCCCCAGGGGTAACTCAGCCCCAGCATTTT
NA TRBJ2-3 TRBV4-2 16 TRBD2 CASRPRLAGIKDTQYF TGTGCCAGCAGACCACGACTAGCGGGAATTAAAGATACGCAGTATTTT
NA TRBJ2-7 TRBV6-6 15 TRBD2 CASSSRLAGWYEQYF TGTGCCAGCAGTTCCCGACTAGCGGGATGGTACGAGCAGTACTTC
NA TRBJ2-2 TRBV7-6 17 NA CASSQKYRATNTGELFF TGTGCCAGCAGCCAGAAGTACAGGGCCACGAACACCGGGGAGCTGTTTTTT
NA TRBJ2-3 TRBV10-3 15 TRBD2 CATLDGTSGTDTQYF TGTGCCACCCTAGACGGGACTAGCGGCACAGATACGCAGTATTTT
once TRBJ2-7 TRBV10-3 17 NA CAISELGGGTASYEQYF TGTGCCATCAGTGAATTGGGAGGAGGGACAGCCTCCTACGAGCAGTACTTC
NA TRBJ1-1 TRBV2 14 NA CASSPGSRGTEAFF TGTGCCAGCTCGCCCGGGTCTCGAGGGACTGAAGCTTTCTTT